This TCR beta chain was recorded in a study of cytotoxic CD8 clonotypes in ibrutinib-treated CLL (dated by TCRdb to the early 2020s). Some background on the complete study: The cohort was composed of about 10 relapsed/refractory and roughly 16 treatment-naive patients; IGHV unmutated status was identified in roughly 18 patients. Cryopreserved peripheral blood mononuclear cells were collected before treatment, at response, and at either disease progression or sustained remission. Longitudinal samples were obtainable from about 30% of the roughly 90 participants in the trial. All remission and progressive disease samples were collected while patients were still receiving ibrutinib. Response samples were taken after a median of 12 months on treatment, ranging from roughly 6 to 36 months. On average, each sample yielded 255,043 productive templates and 94,082 productive rearrangements. Responses were partial in approximately 24 patients and complete in 2; after median around 65 months follow-up, some 14 stayed in remission and 12 progressed.

Each clonotype received, on average, 10x coverage in deep resolution sequencing performed on a MiSeq, where the target depth lay between 1 in 1 million and 1 in 200,000 T cells. TCR beta libraries were generated with the immunoSEQ hsTCRB Kit. Regarding the original processing steps: Data were analyzed with ImmunoSEQ Data Assistant and ImmunoSEQ Analyzer, with V, D and J genes assigned per IMGT definitions. Clonality, with values ranging from 0 to 1, was calculated as one minus the normalized Shannon entropy of productive rearrangement frequencies. Only overrepresented clonotypes making up at least 0.05% of each patient's repertoire were included in the public clonotype analysis. Repertoires from thirteen age-matched healthy donors in immuneACCESS were used as clonality controls. The table comes from immuneACCESS by way of TCRdb, which keeps in-frame sequences with V and J called. Part of the clones is missing from these tables; in studies checked, under half for an unresolved V gene and the rest for unknown reasons. V, J and clone size are taken as reported in that table, and D and trimming were inferred from the DNA itself. For this sample the table gives approximately 350,000 clones, of which under 70% were detected only once. The ten largest clones represent just under 6.5% of the sample.

Results and caveats for the whole study, not just this receptor: Public clonotypes were rare and either shrank or stayed stable during treatment, and the rise in clonality at ibrutinib response reflected expansion of private clonotypes. Sustained-remission and progressing patients did not have matched sampling times, and lymph node repertoires were not examined. Clonality increased at ibrutinib response, stayed stable in sustained remission, and fell back toward baseline at progression. Baseline clonality exceeded that of age-matched healthy donors and correlated strongly with circulating CD8+ T-cell counts.

CDR1 and CDR2, per the germline V gene (reference sequence), are SGHNT and YYREEE. From the cysteine up to the phenylalanine, the CDR3 has a length of 14 residues. The sequence is cut down to CDR3 DNA, 42 bases in frame from base 1. Cut back by 6 bases and 1 base, the V and J ends lie 13 bases apart. For TCR beta library preparation, roughly 2 micrograms of genomic DNA were extracted from the cryopreserved PBMCs. Longitudinal blood samples from CLL patients on ibrutinib monotherapy underwent high-throughput TCR beta sequencing. The patients took part in an open-label, single-center phase 2 trial of ibrutinib monotherapy. Note on this clone: Its cognate antigen has yet to be identified. Nothing much larger sits one base from this clone, and base qualities are not available.

This receptor chain uses TRBV5-4 and TRBJ1-1, and TRBD1 may be the D gene, going by 6 matching bases. The TCR comes from a human donor with chronic lymphocytic leukemia. Sequences were derived from PBMCs, sampled after 36 months of ibrutinib treatment. The DNA is TGTGCCAGCACATCAAGGGGGGGGAACACTGAAGCTTTCTTT. Its translation reads: CASTSRGGNTEAFF.